The present TCR beta chain was sequenced within a study of cytomegalovirus exposure and HLA in healthy donors (dated by TCRdb to 2017 to 2019). In the study overall: According to an earlier analysis of 587 of the donors, some 170 million T cells yielded 117 million unique TCR beta sequences and 250 to 350 Gb of sequence data. An early release that covered fewer than 800 HLA-typed donors contained approximately 290 gigabases of sequencing data and 75 million to 100 million unique TCR sequences. Typing coverage differed by locus: A, B, C, DRB1 and DQB1 were typed in roughly 620-630 donors, DQA1 in 500 to 550, DPA1 in roughly 590, and DPB1 in 472. Every discovery cohort repertoire had been produced on one sequencing platform. Among 398 genotyped donors of the cohort, an average of roughly 240,000 unique TCR beta nucleotide sequences were sequenced per donor, about a sixth of them non-productive. About five DR-DQ haplotypes were treated as single units for association and clustering because of strong linkage in the cohort. To decide whether each TCR beta V gene segment behaved as functional or pseudogenic, an earlier analysis of some 600 of the donors relied on high-throughput TCR beta sequencing. The aim of the study was to test whether cataloging public T cell receptors could identify signatures of past pathogen exposure. The later analysis used no new phenotypic data to find candidate immune exposures, relying instead on TCR beta sequences and their occurrence across donors. High-throughput TCR immunosequencing, statistical association of individual TCRs with disease status, and machine learning were combined to predict cytomegalovirus infection status. Along with the roughly 670-subject first cohort, a separate validation cohort of more than 90 different subjects was used. Of the approximately 400 genotyped donors, 75% to 85% were placed in the genetic ancestry cluster associated with self-reported Caucasian donors. Donor age, sex, ethnicity and CMV serostatus were collected together with the repertoire data. The study profiled the T cell repertoires of some 610 subjects by immunosequencing and related them to cytomegalovirus serostatus. To study patterns of TCR occurrence, a later analysis re-analyzed previously published TCR beta repertoires from 500 to 850 donors and added high-resolution HLA genotyping. HLA typing covered class I and class II loci at four-digit resolution. A later genetic analysis used genome-wide SNP genotypes for 398 of the 666 donors, treating that subset as a discovery cohort.

Based on the germline V gene, the CDR1 and CDR2 sequences are SGHVS and FQNEAQ. CDR3 length: 17 amino acids, cysteine to phenylalanine. The retained sequence is limited to the CDR3, 51 bases, with the frame set at the first base. V loses 4 bases at its end and J loses 5 bases; junction bases beyond the gene matches: 14. The cohort comprised around 700 healthy bone marrow donors. At the time of sampling, all cohort members were nominally healthy, though unrecorded immune exposures were likely present. The donor was CMV seropositive and belonged to the group of around 300 seropositive cohort members. Every donor gave a peripheral blood sample, and the peripheral blood mononuclear cells from that sample were used for TCR beta sequencing. The Qiagen DNeasy Blood Extraction Kit was used to extract genomic DNA from the blood cell samples. Here is what the overall study found, with its caveats: In the study, some 180 TCR beta chains were listed as associated with cytomegalovirus. Because counts were too low, 15 to 20 rarely observed V segments, including chromosome 9 orphons, were excluded from the earlier analysis of 500 to 700 of the donors. Strong co-occurrence of HLA alleles, especially DR and DQ, made assigning TCR associations to individual alleles difficult. A cluster of highly shared sequence variants was judged likely to represent a technical artifact of the sequencing pipeline. This cohort had only TCR beta chains sequenced, and the lack of alpha or paired-chain data limited which features could be detected. Immune exposure information for the cohort was limited to CMV serostatus. Correlated functional status among segregating V segments might reflect linkage disequilibrium, but an unknown experimental factor could not be ruled out. In a later genetic analysis, a missense DCLRE1C variant was associated with V-gene and J-gene trimming of TCR beta chains, and the association was replicated in an independent cohort. A few of the identified cytomegalovirus-associated TCR beta chains were confirmed in vitro to be specific for cytomegalovirus antigens. In a later analysis, several top co-occurrence clusters were reported to appear linked to parvovirus B19, influenza, CMV and Epstein-Barr virus. The 87-base-pair reads could not distinguish some IMGT-functional V segments, including TRBV6-2 and TRBV6-3, so those segments were excluded. A further reported finding was that TCR beta sequences accurately predicted the HLA-A and HLA-B alleles for most subjects in the first cohort. Cytomegalovirus status was reported to be diagnosed by the classifier with high specificity and sensitivity in both the original and validation cohorts. At a false discovery rate of 0.05, a later analysis linked 16,000 or so TCR beta sequences to specific HLA alleles. The presence/absence analyses assumed that sequencing depth was roughly uniform across donors, and that assumption may not be true. In a later analysis, TCR association rates were found to vary across HLA loci, with the most associated TCRs seen for DRB1 alleles and the fewest for HLA-C alleles. In a later analysis, most CMV-associated TCR beta chains were found to appear HLA-restricted, with HLA associations seemingly driven largely by CMV exposure. Compared with the approximately 700-donor mean, donors in an Asian-associated ancestry cluster had fewer N-insertions in productive TCRs, according to a later genetic analysis. It was suggested by the authors that the approach could potentially be generalized to other disease states and immunological phenotypes. HLA typing was unavailable for some donors at each locus, so association tests used only the typed subset. While some public TCRs were present in many individuals, most TCR sequences turned up only very rarely across donors. Compared with equally common non-associated chains, HLA-associated TCR beta chains in a later analysis were more clonally expanded and had lower generation probabilities. In an earlier analysis of some 540 of the donors, most TCR beta V segments appeared in productive rearrangements about 90% or about 30% of the time, broadly matching IMGT annotations.

Library creation used the immunoSEQ multiplex PCR assay. For the multiplex PCR, a mixture combining 60 forward primers for TCR Vbeta segments and 13 reverse primers for TCR Jbeta segments was used. The CDR3 region of rearranged TCR beta genes was amplified from genomic DNA by a multiplex PCR assay. The Illumina HiSeq System was used to sequence the amplified TCR beta libraries as 87-base-pair reads. The authors' analysis ran thus. In a later analysis, 70 million to 95 million unique TCR beta chains were counted across the 500 to 850 repertoires, and around 10 million of these chains were shared by at least two donors. To remove PCR and sequencing errors, raw reads were error-corrected and collapsed into unique sequences using a nearest-neighbor algorithm that merged closely related sequences. V, D and J gene segments were assigned by aligning CDR3 sequences to IMGT reference sequences. Each retained sequence needed at least a six-nucleotide match to both a V gene segment and a J gene segment. A rearrangement counted as productive if the CDR3 had no stop codons and remained in frame with V and J, and every other rearrangement counted as non-productive. Following IMGT convention, CDR3 was defined as the stretch from the second conserved V-encoded cysteine up to the conserved J-encoded phenylalanine. The earlier analysis of some 540 of the donors excluded any sequence lacking an unambiguous match to a single V gene segment. An earlier analysis of some 500 of the donors classified V segments as functional when productive rearrangements were above 56.7% and as segregating when the standard deviation between donors was above 5%. A statistical classification framework was built for diagnosing cytomegalovirus status from the catalog of TCR beta chain sequences. V and J gene assignment, in a later analysis, came from comparing TCR nucleotide sequences with IMGT/GENE-DB human TR gene sequences. A later analysis assigned CDR3 sequences and most-parsimonious VDJ recombination scenarios with the TCRdist pipeline. In a later analysis, each TCR beta chain was defined by its CDR3 amino acid sequence together with its V-gene family, and reads lacking a unique V-gene family were excluded. As a way to deal with suspected cross-contamination and a sequencing artifact, a later analysis dropped over 550 nucleotide sequences that were highly shared and had low generation probability. For each public chain, a later analysis derived a clonal expansion index from normalized ranks of inferred template counts within each repertoire. In a later analysis, generation probabilities were computed using a VDJ recombination model fitted to out-of-frame rearrangements, and the results were checked against IGoR. In a later analysis, TCR-TCR, TCR-HLA and TCR-CMV co-occurrence was scored with hypergeometric tests, and a repertoire-size bias correction was applied to TCR pairs. False discovery rates were estimated in a later analysis by permuting HLA or CMV assignments 20 times. In a later analysis, co-occurring TCRs were grouped with DBSCAN, and TCRdist sequence similarity was added when clustering was performed within HLA-allele-positive subsets. Co-occurrence clustering excluded repertoires with fewer than 30,000 or more than 120,000 public chains, plus five with anomalous nucleotide sharing. The table comes from immuneACCESS by way of TCRdb, which keeps in-frame sequences with V and J called. Part of the clones is missing from these tables; in studies checked, under half for an unresolved V gene and the rest for unknown reasons. V, J and clone size are those of that table, while D and trimming were read from the DNA. The sample records about 150,000 clones, approximately 80% of which are singletons. The biggest ten clones account for 10% to 15% of the sample.

Notes on this clone: Its antigen is still unknown. Per-base quality was not reported, and no clone a single base away is much larger than it.

The chain is encoded by TRBV7-8 joined to TRBJ2-7, with TRBD1 matching 10 junction bases. This sequence originates from a man aged 25 to 40 in good health and CMV-seropositive. The material sequenced was PBMCs. The DNA reads as follows: TGTGCCAGCAGCTCCTCCTCCGGGACAGGGGTTAAGCACGAGCAGTACTTC. Translated, this is CASSSSSGTGVKHEQYF.